Sequencing of this T cell receptor beta chain was carried out in a study of identical twins' blood T cells (dated by TCRdb to the early 2010s). Looking at the study overall: Around 50 million Illumina reads were obtained across approximately twelve libraries, comprising six alpha-chain and six beta-chain libraries. TCR alpha and beta chain repertoires of three pairs of monozygous twins were compared using next-generation sequencing to assess genetic influence on repertoire formation.

Receptor amplification or capture employed 5' RACE. Sequencing relied on an Illumina Genome Analyzer IIx. To prepare the RNA-based TCR cDNA libraries, a previously described protocol was followed, with several modifications. To prevent cross-contamination, barcodes specific to each sample were added to both ends of every TCR cDNA library during cDNA synthesis and amplification. Per the original workflow: Each individual had between about 90,000 and nearly 550,000 identified clonotypes, and each library contained roughly 2.2 to 3.6 million CDR3-containing reads. After reads with improper barcode index combinations were thrown out, a cloneset for each library was built using the MiTCR software. During the assembly of CDR3 clonotypes by MiTCR, low-quality reads were filtered or rescued and PCR and sequencing errors were corrected. Artificial out-of-frame clonotypes were removed by being mapped to in-frame sequences, with one indel in the CDR3 allowed. Similarity of V and J gene usage between donors was measured as Jensen-Shannon divergence divided by mean entropy. Clones were called with MiXCR by TCRdb after fastp trimmed the public reads at Q25, and only in-frame beta chains were retained. Rows merge per CDR3 protein into single entries with the most common DNA and genes. TCRdb, not the original authors, processed these V and J calls. The sample profile shows a few hundred distinct CDR3 sequences; around 73% of them were found once. The ten largest clonotypes hold approximately 15% of the sample.

What the study reported, not specific to this receptor: The count of CDR3 clonotypes shared by two donors depended mainly on the product of the two donors' cloneset sizes, and twins did not clearly depart from this trend. V gene usage was reported to be markedly more similar within twin pairs than between unrelated donors, even among non-selected out-of-frame TCRbeta clonotypes. Looking at the most abundant TCRbeta clonotypes, every donor had more CDR3 sequences in common with her twin than with unrelated donors. Because the twins were reared together, environmental influences could not be ruled out as the explanation for twin similarity. Independent studies were stated to be required to validate the proposed role of the TCRalpha J segment in MHC recognition during thymic selection.

From cysteine to phenylalanine, the CDR3 is 13 amino acids long. Here the CDR3 DNA is all that survives: 39 bases in frame from base 1. For CDR1 and CDR2, the germline V gene lists SQVTM and ANQGSEA. V drops 4 bases and J drops 10 bases, leaving 17 bases in between. Donors were six healthy women forming three monozygous twin pairs. All three twin pairs had been raised together and were thought likely to have encountered the same vaccines and infectious agents. TCR cDNA libraries were prepared from RNA that had been isolated from peripheral blood mononuclear cells. A remark on this clonotype: It lacks a known antigen. Base qualities were left out, and no much larger clone turns up one base away.

Sequencing used PBMCs. The receptor chain draws on TRBV29-1 and TRBJ2-1; tentative D gene TRBD1, with 6 bases matching. The clonotype comes from a woman aged 18 to 55 in good health. In nucleotide form, the sequence is TGCAGCGTTGTGGACAGAGGTTATAGCGAGCAGTTCTTC. Its amino acids are CSVVDRGYSEQFF.